The source of this T cell receptor (beta chain) is a study of cytomegalovirus exposure and HLA in healthy donors. The CDR3 covers 12 residues. With 6 bases removed from V and 1 base from J, the gap between germline ends came to 6 bases. CDR1 and CDR2 from the germline V gene are MDHEN and SYDVKM. This clone was observed a handful of times. Libraries were prepared by immunoSEQ multiplex PCR; TCRdb keeps only in-frame clonotypes and omits some of them. Of about 280,000 clones detected, around 85% appear once; the ten largest clones hold about 1%. The specimen was PBMCs. This receptor was obtained from a woman under 30 in good health and CMV-seronegative. This chain connects TRBV28 to TRBJ1-1; D not certain. DNA of the CDR3: TGTGCCAGCAGATCTCCGAACACTGAAGCTTTCTTT. It encodes CASRSPNTEAFF.